A single count supports the clone carrying this T cell receptor beta chain. The table came from immunoSEQ multiplex PCR; TCRdb's copy has only in-frame clones and leaves some out. The data contain approximately 300,000 clones, 85% of them seen just once; the ten biggest clones take up under 2%. These data originate in a study of blood T cell repertoires in COVID-19. Study-level information: Specimens from acute and convalescent COVID-19 originated in the United States, Italy and Spain.

Germline CDR1 MNHNS, CDR2 SASEGT. V lost 3 bases to trimming and J lost 4 bases; unmatched junction nucleotides: 7. The CDR3 has 15 amino acids. The source material was PBMCs or T cells enriched from blood (not recorded which). V is TRBV6-1 and J is TRBJ1-1; 8 bases are a match to TRBD1. The sequence was obtained from a woman between 25 and 40 years old who had been exposed to COVID-19. CDR3 sequence (DNA): TGTGCCAGCAGTGATTTCAGGGGGCAGGGCACTGAAGCTTTCTTT. This encodes CASSDFRGQGTEAFF.